This T cell receptor beta chain comes out of a study of shared clonotypes between healthy human individuals. Looked up from germline, CDR1 is MNHNS and CDR2 is SASEGT. The V end was cut by 1 base, the J end by 4 bases, with 10 bases between. The CDR3 is 14 amino acids. HIV-negative, healthy adults without recent acute infections or vaccinations were the donors. Data came from immunoSEQ multiplex PCR; TCRdb stores just in-frame clones and leaves some out. This table holds around 1,100,000 clones, approximately 75% found once. Sequencing input: memory CD4+ T cells from PBMCs. Subset specified: CD45RA-negative fraction. The chain links TRBV6-1 to TRBJ1-1, with a possible D match to TRBD1 (5 bases). This TCR was sampled from a man between 18 and 35 years old in good health. Some clones in this sample may be carry-over from other donors' samples. The CDR3 DNA reads as TGTGCCAGCAGTGAAGAGGGAGGGGTCACTGAAGCTTTCTTT. Amino acids: CASSEEGGVTEAFF.